This entry lists 30 T cell receptor beta chains sequenced from one sample in a study of blood T cells in healthy people across ages. For the second PCR, which ran for about 7 to 11 cycles, a sample-barcoded 5' primer and a J-beta primer mix were used. Using its own MiXCR run on the 5' RACE reads, TCRdb lists one record per CDR3 protein. The data hold about 1,000,000 distinct CDR3 sequences, with under 55% observed a single time. Input material: blood. The receptor set was obtained from a woman in her sixties or seventies in good health.

This clonotype was counted only a few times. The chain recombines TRBV15 with TRBJ1-1; 7 bases align to TRBD1. The junction had 5 bases not matched to a gene; V was cut back by 0 bases and J by 4 bases. Germline-derived CDR1 and CDR2 are LNHNV and YYDKDF (reference sequence). CDR3 length: 15 amino acids. The DNA of the CDR3 is TGTGCCACCAGCAGAGATCACGCAGGGGGCACTGAAGCTTTCTTT. Translating it yields CATSRDHAGGTEAFF.

This clonotype was counted between two and nine times. The gene calls are TRBV11-2 and TRBJ1-4; D unclear. Trimming took off 5 bases at V and 1 base at J, with 8 bases between the two ends. Germline V gene lookup returns CDR1 SGHAT and CDR2 FQNNGV. The CDR3 is made up of 14 amino acids. CDR3 loop: CASSRGITNEKLFF. The CDR3 bases are TGTGCCAGCAGCAGAGGAATAACTAATGAAAAACTGTTTTTT.

In DNA, the CDR3 is TGTGCCAGCGGCGCGGGGGGAACTAATGAAAAACTGTTTTTT. Its protein product is CASGAGGTNEKLFF. The chain uses TRBV7-9 and TRBJ1-4; weak D call: TRBD1 (5 bases). From germline, CDR1 is SEHNR and CDR2 FQNEAQ (reference sequence). V shed 8 bases and J shed 1 base, with 11 bases lying between them. The CDR3 sequence is 14 residues long.

A note on this clonotype: The germline gene is not matched at one end of the junction; a read error may be the cause. The chain links TRBV7-9 to TRBJ2-1; TRBD2 matches 10 bases. The germline gives CDR1 SEHNR, CDR2 FQNEAQ (reference sequence). The CDR3 is 16 amino acids. CDR3 in DNA: TGTGTCAGCAGCAATAACGGACTAGCGGTCTACAATGAGCAGTTCTTC. Protein product: CVSSNNGLAVYNEQFF. Full variable domain (outside the CDR3, taken from reference TRBV7-9 and TRBJ2-1): DTGVSQNPRHKITKRGQNVTFRCDPISEHNRLYWYRQTLGQGPEFLTYFQNEAQLEKSRLLSDRFSAERPKGSFSTLEIQRTEQGDSAMYLCVSSNNGLAVYNEQFFGPGTRLTVL.

The chain joins TRBV3-1 to TRBJ2-7, with no clear D. The CDR3 has 14 amino acids. CDR1 is LGHDT and CDR2 is YNNKEL in the germline V gene (reference sequence). Deletions cut 0 bases from V and 4 bases from J, with 10 bases between. The DNA for the CDR3 is TGTGCCAGCAGCCAAGAGTCCAGCCAGTACGAGCAGTACTTC. It is translated as CASSQESSQYEQYF.

This clonotype occurred many times. The genes are TRBV7-2 and TRBJ2-1; 7 bases are a match to TRBD2. V shed 5 bases and J 14 bases; nucleotides not matched to a gene: 12. Per germline, CDR1 SGHTA and CDR2 FQGNSA. The CDR3 runs to 13 residues. CDR3 loop: CASSETSDQNEFF. CDR3 bases: TGTGCCAGCAGCGAAACTAGCGACCAAAATGAGTTCTTC.

This clonotype occurred a few times. The chain links TRBV29-1 to TRBJ2-1; 10 bases align to TRBD2. CDR1 and CDR2 from the germline V gene are SQVTM and ANQGSEA. This CDR3 has 14 residues. The junction had 6 bases not matched to a gene; V was cut back by 4 bases and J by 6 bases. CDR3: CSVGLAGLLNEQFF. As DNA, the CDR3 is TGCAGCGTTGGACTAGCGGGCCTTCTCAATGAGCAGTTCTTC.

The chain joins TRBV7-2 to TRBJ2-7; 10 bases agree with TRBD2. The germline V gene encodes CDR1 SGHTA and CDR2 FQGNSA. V gave up 7 bases and J gave up 2 bases; unmatched junction bases: 8. The CDR3 contains 15 residues. CDR3 nucleotide sequence: TGTGCCAGCAAAAAAACCCTAGCGGGAGCCTACGAGCAGTACTTC. Its translation: CASKKTLAGAYEQYF.

This clonotype was picked up a small number of times. The chain uses TRBV25-1 and TRBJ2-1, with 15 bases that match TRBD2. The V segment lost 4 bases and the J segment 8 bases; nucleotides outside the gene matches: 6. The CDR3 is 16 amino acids. CDR1 is MGHDK and CDR2 is SYGVNS in the germline V gene. The DNA of the CDR3 is TGTGCCAGCAGTGGGACTAGCGGGAGGGCTTTCGATGAGCAGTTCTTC. Its translation: CASSGTSGRAFDEQFF. Supplemented by reference TRBV25-1 and TRBJ2-1, the full variable domain reads EADIYQTPRYLVIGTGKKITLECSQTMGHDKMYWYQQDPGMELHLIHYSYGVNSTEKGDLSSESTVSRIRTEHFPLTLESARPSHTSQYLCASSGTSGRAFDEQFFGPGTRLTVL.

Note on this clonotype: A much larger clone sits a single nucleotide away, making a read error possible. This chain joins TRBV13 and TRBJ2-1; 8 nucleotides align to TRBD1. This CDR3 has 13 amino acids. Germline CDR1 reads PRHDT; CDR2 reads FYEKMQ (reference sequence). CDR3 residues: CTSSRQGRNEQFF. In nucleotides, the CDR3 is TGTACCAGCAGCCGACAGGGGCGCAATGAGCAGTTCTTC.

This clonotype was seen a few times. This chain connects TRBV27 to TRBJ2-7; D gene unclear. Germline V gene sequence: CDR1 MNHEY, CDR2 SMNVEV (reference sequence). V dropped 6 bases and J dropped 6 bases, with 18 bases sitting between them. The length of the CDR3 is 14 residues. The CDR3 nucleotides are TGTGCCAGCAGCCCAGTAATAAGGATTGGCGAGCAGTACTTC. Amino acid sequence: CASSPVIRIGEQYF.

On this clonotype itself: A read error may explain this, as a much larger clone is one base away. The V and J genes are TRBV7-2 and TRBJ2-1; possible D gene TRBD2, 6 bases. The CDR3 is 13 amino acids. Per germline, CDR1 SGHTA and CDR2 FQGNSA. The germline V and J ends were trimmed by 5 bases and 13 bases, with 18 bases remaining between them. As DNA, the CDR3 is TGTGCCAGCAGCCGAGGGACTCAGGAGACCCAGTTCTTC. Protein product: CASSRGTQETQFF.

J is TRBJ2-7 and V is TRBV27; D is possibly TRBD1 or TRBD2 (5 bases each). There are 16 residues in the CDR3. Per the germline V gene, CDR1 is MNHEY and CDR2 is SMNVEV (reference sequence). Deletions cut 2 bases from V and 0 bases from J, with 14 bases between. This chain's CDR3 is CASSLSFGAASYEQYF. The CDR3 DNA follows: TGTGCCAGCAGTTTAAGCTTCGGGGCTGCCTCCTACGAGCAGTACTTC.

The chain recombines TRBV6-2 or TRBV6-3 with TRBJ2-7; possibly TRBD1 for D (6 bases). From germline, CDR1 is MNHEY and CDR2 SVGEGT. The CDR3 totals 14 residues. Trimming took 5 bases from V and 2 from J, leaving 13 bases between them. CDR3 region: CASSTGTIPYEQYF. The CDR3 bases are TGTGCCAGCAGTACAGGGACCATTCCCTACGAGCAGTACTTC.

This rearrangement joins TRBV7-2 to TRBJ2-1, with 7 positions matching TRBD1. Per the germline V gene, CDR1 is SGHTA and CDR2 is FQGNSA. The J segment lost 6 bases and the V segment lost 5 bases, leaving 10 bases of the junction unmatched. CDR3 size: 15 residues. The CDR3: CASSVSGNRGNEQFF. The CDR3 bases are TGTGCCAGCAGCGTATCGGGAAACAGGGGCAATGAGCAGTTCTTC.

This clonotype was recorded at least ten times. The V and J genes are TRBV3-1 and TRBJ2-5; 8 bases are a match to TRBD2. Germline CDR1 LGHDT, CDR2 YNNKEL (reference sequence). This CDR3 contains 15 residues. V lost 5 bases and J lost 0; bases outside the gene matches: 5. Here the CDR3 reads CASSSSGPYQETQYF. As DNA, the CDR3 is TGTGCCAGCAGCTCTAGCGGGCCGTACCAAGAGACCCAGTACTTC.

The rearrangement joins TRBV5-8 to TRBJ1-2; 8 nucleotides match TRBD1. Germline V gene lookup returns CDR1 SGHTS and CDR2 YDEGEE. The length of the CDR3 is 16 residues. Unmatched junction bases numbered 11, after V lost 4 bases and J lost 3 bases. The CDR3 spells CASSLKTMDRDYGYTF. Written as DNA, the CDR3 is TGTGCCAGCAGCCTAAAAACCATGGACAGGGACTATGGCTACACCTTC. The variable domain in full, completed from reference TRBV5-8 and TRBJ1-2, reads EAGVTQSPTHLIKTRGQQATLRCSPISGHTSVYWYQQALGLGLQFLLWYDEGEERNRGNFPPRFSGRQFPNYSSELNVNALELEDSALYLCASSLKTMDRDYGYTFGSGTRLTVV.

The chain employs TRBV28 and TRBJ2-1; 8 nucleotides agree with TRBD2. TRBJ2-7 matches the DNA end more closely, so the J call is doubtful. CDR3 length: 16 residues. Germline V CDR1 and CDR2: MDHEN, SYDVKM. CDR3 loop: CASSPLTSGSYNEQYF. CDR3 bases: TGTGCCAGCAGTCCATTAACTAGCGGCAGCTACAATGAGCAGTACTTC.

The CDR3 coding sequence is TGTGCCAGCGCTAATGGCGGTGAGCAGTTCTTC. This sequence encodes CASANGGEQFF. The rearrangement joins TRBV6-2 or TRBV6-3 to TRBJ2-1; D remains unclear. V lost 8 bases and J lost 9, with 11 bases in between. CDR3 length: 11 residues. Germline V gene lookup returns CDR1 MNHEY and CDR2 SVGEGT.

The chain links TRBV10-2 to TRBJ1-4, with unresolved D. The J call may be faulty, since TRBJ2-2 better matches the DNA end. CDR3 length: 14 amino acids. Germline V gene lookup returns CDR1 WSHSY and CDR2 SAAADI. The CDR3 DNA is TGCGCCAGCAGTGAGCCCCGGCACTCAATGGAGCTGTTTTTT. The encoded protein is CASSEPRHSMELFF.

This clonotype has only a few counts. The chain employs TRBV6-5 and TRBJ2-7, with 11 nucleotides matching TRBD2. The CDR3 is made up of 17 amino acids. V shed 2 bases and J 4 bases; nucleotides not matched to a gene: 10. Germline-derived CDR1 and CDR2 are MNHEY and SVGAGI. In DNA, the CDR3 is TGTGCCAGCAGTTACCTACCGACTAGCGGGGTCTCTTACGAGCAGTACTTC. It yields the protein CASSYLPTSGVSYEQYF.

This clonotype has just one count. The chain uses TRBV7-6 and TRBJ2-7; no clear D. The J call could be wrong; TRBJ2-5 is a better fit for the DNA end. This CDR3 has 15 residues. In germline, CDR1 is SGHVS, CDR2 FNYEAQ. In DNA, the CDR3 is TGTGCCAGCAGCTTAAGGCCGCTACCCACAGAGACCCAGTACTTC. It codes for CASSLRPLPTETQYF.

In the case of this clonotype: A read error may explain this, as a much larger clone is one base away. The chain has TRBV6-6 and TRBJ2-2; 10 bases line up with TRBD2. This CDR3 is built from 15 residues. The germline gives CDR1 MNHNY, CDR2 SVGAGI (reference sequence). With V trimmed by 6 bases and J by 7 bases, 8 bases remained unmatched. CDR3 sequence: CASRGLAEAGGELFF. In DNA, the CDR3 is TGTGCCAGCAGAGGACTAGCGGAAGCGGGCGGGGAGCTGTTTTTT.

The V call is TRBV6-4, the J call TRBJ2-3; D may be TRBD2 (5 bases). The CDR3 extends over 14 amino acids. The ends were cut back, 4 bases at V and 5 bases at J, with 13 bases in the middle. Germline V lookup: CDR1 MRHNA, CDR2 SNTAGT. In DNA, the CDR3 is TGTGCCAGCAGTGCTAGGGAGAGTGGAGATACGCAGTATTTT. Translation: CASSARESGDTQYF.

This chain links TRBV30 with TRBJ2-1; D is perhaps TRBD1 (5 bases). Germline CDR1 reads GTSNPN; CDR2 reads SVGIG (reference sequence). This CDR3 contains 12 residues. V was shortened by 4 bases and J by 12 bases, with 16 bases between the two germline ends. The CDR3 DNA reads TGTGCCTGGAATTCTGGGGCATCAGGGCAGTTCTTC. It encodes CAWNSGASGQFF. Full variable domain (outside the CDR3, taken from reference TRBV30 and TRBJ2-1): SQTIHQWPATLVQPVGSPLSLECTVEGTSNPNLYWYRQAAGRGLQLLFYSVGIGQISSEVPQNLSASRPQDRQFILSSKKLLLSDSGFYLCAWNSGASGQFFGPGTRLTVL.

The chain combines TRBV7-9 with TRBJ1-1; D remains unclear. Germline V gene data show CDR1 as SEHNR and CDR2 as FQNEAQ (reference sequence). Trimming took 5 bases from V and 5 from J, leaving 12 bases between them. CDR3 length equals 13 residues. The CDR3 coding sequence is TGTGCCAGCAGCGCATTCTCGGGGACTGAAGCTTTCTTT. Its translation is CASSAFSGTEAFF. The full variable domain, rest sourced from reference TRBV7-9 and TRBJ1-1, is DTGVSQNPRHKITKRGQNVTFRCDPISEHNRLYWYRQTLGQGPEFLTYFQNEAQLEKSRLLSDRFSAERPKGSFSTLEIQRTEQGDSAMYLCASSAFSGTEAFFGQGTRLTVV.

The chain is built from TRBV9 and TRBJ2-3; 9 bases agree with TRBD2. After removal of 3 bases from V and 2 bases from J, the junction contained 4 bases not matched to a gene. The germline V gene encodes CDR1 SGDLS and CDR2 YYNGEE. The CDR3 sequence is 15 residues long. The CDR3 DNA sequence: TGTGCCAGCAGCGCGGGACTAGCAGCCACAGATACGCAGTATTTT. Translated: CASSAGLAATDTQYF.

This clonotype was observed a few times. V gene TRBV11-2 combines with J gene TRBJ2-3; 12 bases fit TRBD2. CDR3 size: 17 residues. Trimming took 5 bases from V and 1 from J; bases not matched to a gene: 7. Looked up from germline, CDR1 is SGHAT and CDR2 is FQNNGV. CDR3 sequence: CASSLGLAGMGTDTQYF. CDR3 nucleotides: TGTGCCAGCAGCCTAGGACTAGCGGGAATGGGCACAGATACGCAGTATTTT.

The gene calls are TRBV15 and TRBJ2-3; 8 bases align to TRBD2. Germline CDR1 and CDR2: LNHNV and YYDKDF (reference sequence). Trimming removed 5 bases from V and 7 bases from J; junction bases left unmatched: 2. The CDR3 sequence is 12 residues long. The CDR3 spells CATSRLANTQYF. The CDR3 nucleotides are TGTGCCACCAGCCGACTAGCGAATACGCAGTATTTT.

This rearrangement joins TRBV5-5 to TRBJ2-5, with D maybe TRBD2 (6 bases). Trimming cost V 4 bases and J 5 bases, with 15 bases left between them. Germline V CDR1 and CDR2: SGHKS, YYEKEE (reference sequence). The CDR3 is 14 amino acids. This CDR3 is CASSALLAWETQYF. DNA of the CDR3: TGTGCCAGCAGCGCCCTACTAGCCTGGGAGACCCAGTACTTC.